These 5 T cell receptor beta chains were sequenced from one sample in a study of vaccination effects on CD4 cells after COVID-19. For these TCRs, the target antigens are not known. Data came from immunoSEQ multiplex PCR; TCRdb stores just in-frame clones and leaves some out. The table has tens of thousands of clones, under 75% seen once. Peptide-pool stimulation followed by sequencing identified expanded antigen-specific CD4+ clonotypes in the ViraFEST assay. Researchers isolated CD4+ T cells once about 11 days of culture had elapsed. Neither prior SARS-CoV-2 infection nor positive nucleocapsid antibodies were present in the vaccine recipients. The sample in question was CD4+ T cells from PBMCs cultured with HCoV-NL63 spike peptides, obtained before COVID-19 vaccination. The receptors were gathered from a human donor who received a COVID-19 vaccine.

This clone was counted a few times. The chain uses TRBV12-2 and TRBJ1-5. TRBV12-2 is annotated as a pseudogene. The CDR3 loop spans 16 amino acids. In nucleotides, the CDR3 is TGTGCAAGTCGCTTAGGAAGTGAGGGGTGGCATCAGCCCCAGCATTTT. It codes for CASRLGSEGWHQPQHF.

A single count supports this clone. This chain joins TRBV21-1 and TRBJ2-1; no DNA check was done on the table's D call, TRBD2. TRBV21-1 is a pseudogene segment. CDR3 size: 18 residues. The CDR3: CASSSVSGSNASYNEQFF. Written as DNA, the CDR3 is TGTGCCAGCAGCTCGGTCTCTGGTAGTAACGCCTCCTACAATGAGCAGTTCTTC.

The chain recombines TRBV29-1 with TRBJ2-2; TRBD1 matches 7 bases. Germline CDR1 reads SQVTM; CDR2 reads ANQGSEA. The V gene end was trimmed by 4 bases and the J gene end by 5 bases; junction bases not matched to a gene: 1. This CDR3 has 12 amino acids. CDR3 in amino acids: CSVARGTGELFF. CDR3 coding DNA: TGCAGCGTTGCCAGGGGGACCGGGGAGCTGTTTTTT.

The rearrangement links TRBV2 to TRBJ1-3; D possibly corresponds to TRBD1 (5 bases). This CDR3 is 16 amino acids long. In germline, CDR1 is SNHLY, CDR2 FYNNEI. The V gene lost 4 bases and the J gene lost 0 bases, with 13 bases spanning the gap. The CDR3 protein is CASSVEGPFSGNTIYF. Written as DNA, the CDR3 is TGTGCCAGCAGTGTAGAGGGACCGTTCTCTGGAAACACCATATATTTT.

The V and J genes are TRBV5-1 and TRBJ2-7; D unclear. V was shortened by 4 bases and J by 2 bases, with 13 bases between the two germline ends. The germline CDR1 and CDR2 sequences are SGHRS and YFSETQ. The length of the CDR3 is 14 residues. CDR3 nucleotide sequence: TGCGCCAGCAGCCTCACTACGACACCCTACGAGCAGTACTTC. It translates to CASSLTTTPYEQYF.